The TCR beta chain described here comes from a study of monozygotic twins with inflammatory bowel disease. Findings of the study overall: Relative clonotype sharing with others was diminished in IBD patients versus healthy twins, particularly with disease activity.

As concerns this clonotype: Its antigen is as yet unknown.

This CDR3 has 15 amino acids. The V gene's germline CDR1 is LNHDA and CDR2 SQIVND (reference sequence). Each UMI harboured a 6-nucleotide sample barcode and was appended via template switching. TCRdb reprocessed the 5' RACE reads and stores each CDR3 protein as one record, lacking DNA. Recorded here are 400,000 to 500,000 distinct CDR3 sequences; the top ten clones represent around 2.5%. Collection of a roughly 2.3 ml blood sample took place per donor. From whole blood, total RNA was isolated without any sorting of T cells. Sequenced sample: blood. This sequence originates from a human donor with ulcerative colitis or Crohn's disease, or a healthy co-twin of an affected twin (not recorded which). The chain has TRBV19 and TRBJ2-4; TCRdb selects TRBD1, and the lack of DNA leaves this call unchecked. CDR3 sequence: CASSPTGLGGNIQYF.